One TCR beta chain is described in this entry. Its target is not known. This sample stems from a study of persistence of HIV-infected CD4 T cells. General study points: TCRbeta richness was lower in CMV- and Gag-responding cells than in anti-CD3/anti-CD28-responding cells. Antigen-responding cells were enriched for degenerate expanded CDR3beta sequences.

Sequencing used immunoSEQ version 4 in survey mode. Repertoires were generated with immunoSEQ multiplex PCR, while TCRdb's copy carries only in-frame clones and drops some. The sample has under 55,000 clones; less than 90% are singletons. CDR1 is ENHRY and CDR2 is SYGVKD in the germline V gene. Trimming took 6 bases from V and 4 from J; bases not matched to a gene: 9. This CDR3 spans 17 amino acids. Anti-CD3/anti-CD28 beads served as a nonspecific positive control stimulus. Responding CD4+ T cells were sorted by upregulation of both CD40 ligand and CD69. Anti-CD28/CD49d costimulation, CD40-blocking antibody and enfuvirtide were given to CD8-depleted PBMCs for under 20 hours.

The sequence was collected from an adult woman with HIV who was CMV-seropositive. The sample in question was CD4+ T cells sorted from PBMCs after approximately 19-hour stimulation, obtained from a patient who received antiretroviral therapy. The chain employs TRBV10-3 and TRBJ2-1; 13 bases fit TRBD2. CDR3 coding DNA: TGTGCCATCAGCCCCGTGACGACTAGCGGGGGGTACAATGAGCAGTTCTTC. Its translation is CAISPVTTSGGYNEQFF.